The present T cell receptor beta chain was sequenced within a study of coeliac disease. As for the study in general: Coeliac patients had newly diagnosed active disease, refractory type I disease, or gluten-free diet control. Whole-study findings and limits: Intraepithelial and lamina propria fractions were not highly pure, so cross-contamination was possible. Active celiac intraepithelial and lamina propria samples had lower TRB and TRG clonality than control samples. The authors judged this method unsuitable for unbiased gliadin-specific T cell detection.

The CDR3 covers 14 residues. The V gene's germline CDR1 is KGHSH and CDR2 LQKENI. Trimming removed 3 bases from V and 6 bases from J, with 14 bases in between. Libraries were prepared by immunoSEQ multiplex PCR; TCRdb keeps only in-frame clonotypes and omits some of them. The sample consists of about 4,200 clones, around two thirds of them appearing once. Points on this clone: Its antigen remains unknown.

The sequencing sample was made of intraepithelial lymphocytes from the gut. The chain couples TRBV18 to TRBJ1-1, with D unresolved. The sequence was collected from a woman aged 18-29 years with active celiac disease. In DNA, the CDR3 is TGTGCCAGCTCACCCCGTCTCGCTGGCTCTGAAGCTTTCTTT. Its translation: CASSPRLAGSEAFF.